This is a list of T cell receptor beta chains from one sample in a study of blood T cell repertoires in COVID-19. Assay used: immunoSEQ multiplex PCR; TCRdb lists only in-frame clones, some missing. The table shows roughly 110,000 clones, with approximately 88% occurring only once. Sequences were obtained from peripheral blood. The receptors were gathered from a woman in her seventies with acute or convalescent COVID-19. The CDR3 runs from the conserved cysteine through the conserved F or W. A D gene is named only where the DNA matches it firmly. For some rows the clone size is stated as once, few or many, or as a class when expanded; others skip it.

clone size	V gene	J gene	D gene	CDR3 protein	CDR3 DNA
NA	TRBV2	TRBJ1-4	TRBD1	CASSRTGTANEKLFF	TGTGCCAGCAGTCGAACCGGGACAGCGAATGAAAAACTGTTTTTT
NA	TRBV6-2/TRBV6-3	TRBJ1-1	NA	CASSTRGGGIGSEAFF	TGTGCCAGCAGTACGCGGGGCGGGGGGATTGGCTCTGAAGCTTTCTTT
NA	TRBV5-1	TRBJ2-1	NA	CASSLGSVNEQFF	TGCGCCAGCAGCTTGGGTTCGGTCAATGAGCAGTTCTTC
NA	TRBV6-2/TRBV6-3	TRBJ1-5	NA	CASSSGKGANQPQHF	TGTGCCAGCAGTTCTGGAAAAGGGGCCAATCAGCCCCAGCATTTT
once	TRBV11-2	TRBJ2-7	TRBD1	CASSERTGRGSYEQYF	TGTGCCAGCAGCGAAAGGACAGGGCGAGGGTCCTACGAGCAGTACTTC
NA	TRBV30	TRBJ2-1	NA	CAWSVHFVDNEQFF	TGTGCCTGGAGTGTACATTTTGTGGACAATGAGCAGTTCTTC
NA	TRBV28	TRBJ2-7	TRBD2	CASSTGGERYYEQYF	TGTGCCAGCAGTACGGGGGGGGAACGATACTACGAGCAGTACTTC
NA	TRBV6-5	TRBJ1-2	NA	CASRWRGGGYTF	TGTGCCAGCAGGTGGCGAGGAGGAGGCTACACCTTC
NA	TRBV19	TRBJ1-4	NA	CASSIARGLTNEKLFF	TGTGCCAGTAGTATCGCCAGGGGCCTAACTAATGAAAAACTGTTTTTT
NA	TRBV5-1	TRBJ1-1	NA	CASSLTGTNTEAFF	TGCGCCAGCAGCTTGACAGGGACGAACACTGAAGCTTTCTTT
NA	TRBV9	TRBJ2-2	TRBD1	CASSVGGQGLNTGELFF	TGTGCCAGCAGCGTAGGAGGACAGGGACTGAACACCGGGGAGCTGTTTTTT